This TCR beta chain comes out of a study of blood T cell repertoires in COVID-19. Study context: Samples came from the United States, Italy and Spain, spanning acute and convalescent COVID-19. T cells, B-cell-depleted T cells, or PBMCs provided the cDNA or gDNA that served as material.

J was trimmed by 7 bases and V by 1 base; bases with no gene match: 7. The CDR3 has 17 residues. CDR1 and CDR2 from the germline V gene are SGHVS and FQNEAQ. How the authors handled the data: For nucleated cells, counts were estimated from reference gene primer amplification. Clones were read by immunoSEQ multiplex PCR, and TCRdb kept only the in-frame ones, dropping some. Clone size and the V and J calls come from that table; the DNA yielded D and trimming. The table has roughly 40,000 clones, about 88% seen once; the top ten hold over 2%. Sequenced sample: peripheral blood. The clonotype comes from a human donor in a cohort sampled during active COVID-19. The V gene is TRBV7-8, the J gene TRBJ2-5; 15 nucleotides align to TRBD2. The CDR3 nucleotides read TGTGCCAGCAGCTTAGGAGGGACTAGCGGGGGGATGGGGACCCAGTACTTC. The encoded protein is CASSLGGTSGGMGTQYF. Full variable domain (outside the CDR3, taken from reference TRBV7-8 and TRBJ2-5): GAGVSQSPRYKVAKRGQDVALRCDPISGHVSLFWYQQALGQGPEFLTYFQNEAQLDKSGLPSDRFFAERPEGSVSTLKIQRTQQEDSAVYLCASSLGGTSGGMGTQYFGPGTRLLVL.